This passage covers 23 T cell receptor beta chains from one sample sequenced in a study of blood T cell repertoires in COVID-19. Profiling relied on immunoSEQ multiplex PCR, and the TCRdb table lists in-frame clones only, not all of them. The sample holds 150,000 to 200,000 clones; roughly nine tenths are singletons and the top ten take 20% to 25%. Sequencing was carried out using peripheral blood. The receptors derive from a man aged 55 to 70 with active or convalescent COVID-19.

This clone has only one observation. This rearrangement joins TRBV5-1 to TRBJ2-3, with TRBD2 matching 7 bases. The ends lost 5 bases at V and 0 bases at J; junction bases unmatched: 12. CDR3 length: 17 residues. Germline CDR1 SGHRS, CDR2 YFSETQ. Written as DNA, the CDR3 is TGCGCCAGCAGTGTGGGGGAGCGGGATCCTAGCACAGATACGCAGTATTTT. This gives the protein CASSVGERDPSTDTQYF.

This clone has more than one count but fewer than ten. The genes are TRBV19 and TRBJ2-7; TRBD1 aligns across 10 bases. The CDR3 is 15 residues long. Germline values: CDR1 LNHDA, CDR2 SQIVND (reference sequence). The junction had 7 bases not matched to a gene; V was cut back by 3 bases and J by 5 bases. CDR3 in amino acids: CASSIGQGGLDEQYF. The CDR3, as DNA: TGTGCCAGTAGTATCGGACAGGGGGGCTTGGACGAGCAGTACTTC.

The V and J genes are TRBV2 and TRBJ2-7; TRBD2 agrees at 11 bases. Germline CDR1 reads SNHLY; CDR2 reads FYNNEI. V lost 8 bases and J lost 6; bases outside the gene matches: 6. The CDR3 has 13 residues. CDR3 sequence (DNA): TGTGCCAGCGGGACTAGCGGAATTAGCGAGCAGTACTTC. This encodes CASGTSGISEQYF.

The chain couples TRBV5-1 to TRBJ2-3; D gene unclear. Trimming took off 0 bases at V and 4 bases at J, with 6 bases between the two ends. Germline V CDR1 and CDR2: SGHRS, YFSETQ. This CDR3 has 13 residues. CDR3 loop: CASSLDGADTQYF. CDR3 sequence (DNA): TGCGCCAGCAGCTTGGACGGAGCAGATACGCAGTATTTT.

This chain uses TRBV11-3 with TRBJ1-6; 9 nucleotides agree with TRBD1. Trimming at V came to 0 bases and at J to 0 bases, leaving 9 bases not matched to a gene. Germline CDR1 reads SGHNT; CDR2 reads YENEEA. There are 20 residues in the CDR3. This CDR3 reads CASSLDTGTGLPSYNSPLHF. The CDR3 DNA is TGTGCCAGCAGCTTAGATACGGGGACAGGGCTCCCCTCCTATAATTCACCCCTCCACTTT. Full variable domain (missing parts from reference TRBV11-3 and TRBJ1-6): EAGVVQSPRYKIIEKKQPVAFWCNPISGHNTLYWYLQNLGQGPELLIRYENEEAVDDSQLPKDRFSAERLKGVDSTLKIQPAELGDSAVYLCASSLDTGTGLPSYNSPLHFGNGTRLTVT.

This clone was seen a single time. The chain combines TRBV5-1 with TRBJ2-5; TRBD2 matches at 14 bases. Germline CDR1 is SGHRS and CDR2 is YFSETQ. This CDR3 spans 16 amino acids. Trimming took 2 bases from V and 5 from J; bases not matched to a gene: 5. CDR3 nucleotide sequence: TGCGCCAGCAGCTTTGGGACTAGCGGGGGTCATGAGACCCAGTACTTC. This gives the protein CASSFGTSGGHETQYF.

There are a few counts of this clone. The gene calls are TRBV18 and TRBJ2-7; 9 bases map to TRBD2. CDR1 is KGHSH and CDR2 is LQKENI in the germline V gene. V was clipped by 1 base and J by 3 bases; unmatched bases: 4. The CDR3 is 15 amino acids. CDR3 amino acids: CASSPQGTSFYEQYF. The CDR3 region has the DNA TGTGCCAGCTCACCACAGGGGACTAGCTTCTACGAGCAGTACTTC.

The J gene is TRBJ1-2, the V gene TRBV9; 12 bases are shared with TRBD1. The CDR3 totals 16 residues. Trimming cost V 0 bases and J 5 bases; bases outside gene matches: 5. CDR1 SGDLS and CDR2 YYNGEE come from the germline V gene. As DNA, the CDR3 is TGTGCCAGCAGCGTAGGAGGGGGACAGGGGGCGTATGGCTACACCTTC. The encoded protein is CASSVGGGQGAYGYTF. Drawing the rest from reference TRBV9 and TRBJ1-2, the complete variable domain is DSGVTQTPKHLITATGQRVTLRCSPRSGDLSVYWYQQSLDQGLQFLIQYYNGEERAKGNILERFSAQQFPDLHSELNLSSLELGDSALYFCASSVGGGQGAYGYTFGSGTRLTVV.

This clone showed up just once. The rearrangement joins TRBV10-3 to TRBJ1-1; the match to TRBD1 covers 7 bases. V was clipped by 2 bases and J by 0 bases; unmatched bases: 3. Germline V gene lookup returns CDR1 ENHRY and CDR2 SYGVKD. This CDR3 is 15 amino acids long. Here the CDR3 reads CAISEHRGMNTEAFF. The CDR3 DNA reads as TGTGCCATCAGTGAGCACAGGGGAATGAACACTGAAGCTTTCTTT.

The V gene is TRBV15, the J gene TRBJ2-1, with D possibly matching TRBD2 (5 bases). This CDR3 spans 12 amino acids. The V and J ends lost 9 bases and 11 bases respectively, with 17 bases between them. CDR1 LNHNV and CDR2 YYDKDF come from the germline V gene (reference sequence). CDR3 nucleotide sequence: TGTGCCACGCAGAGAGAGGGCTTGAAGCAGTTCTTC. Its translation is CATQREGLKQFF.

J is TRBJ2-5 and V is TRBV19, with 8 nucleotides matching TRBD1. The junction had 5 bases not matched to a gene; V was cut back by 5 bases and J by 3 bases. From germline, CDR1 is LNHDA and CDR2 SQIVND (reference sequence). The CDR3 totals 14 residues. In DNA form, the CDR3 reads TGTGCCAGTAGTCGTGTGGACAGGGAAGAGACCCAGTACTTC. It yields the protein CASSRVDREETQYF.

The chain couples TRBV25-1 to TRBJ1-2; 11 nucleotides line up with TRBD1. Germline lookup yields CDR1 MGHDK and CDR2 SYGVNS. V trimming: 2 bases; J trimming: 4 bases; junction bases outside the gene matches: 6. This CDR3 has 16 residues. Written as DNA, the CDR3 is TGTGCCAGCAGTGAAGTTAGGACAGGGGGCGTCTATGGCTACACCTTC. Protein product: CASSEVRTGGVYGYTF.

As DNA, the CDR3 is TGTGCCAGCAGCTTTGCGGGCAGTGAAGCTTTCTTT. Its protein product is CASSFAGSEAFF. This chain links TRBV5-8 with TRBJ1-1; D ambiguous. The CDR3 runs to 12 residues. Germline values: CDR1 SGHTS, CDR2 YDEGEE. Trimming took off 2 bases at V and 7 bases at J, with 9 bases between the two ends.

This clone was seen only once. CDR3 coding DNA: TGCGCCAGCAGCCCTACAGGGGGCAACTATGGCTACACCTTC. Its translation: CASSPTGGNYGYTF. The chain has TRBV5-1 and TRBJ1-2, with 9 bases identical to TRBD1. Germline V gene lookup returns CDR1 SGHRS and CDR2 YFSETQ. V gave up 4 bases and J gave up 2 bases; unmatched junction bases: 3. CDR3 size: 14 residues.

J is TRBJ1-2 and V is TRBV5-1; 7 positions agree with TRBD1. The V segment lost 4 bases and the J segment 8 bases; nucleotides outside the gene matches: 8. Germline loops: CDR1 SGHRS, CDR2 YFSETQ. The CDR3 has 13 residues. The CDR3 loop is CASSLTGASGYTF. CDR3 coding DNA: TGCGCCAGCAGCCTCACAGGGGCTTCCGGCTACACCTTC.

The chain uses TRBV12-2 and TRBJ2-7; the D call in the table, TRBD1, was not verified against the DNA. TRBV12-2 is a known pseudogene. The CDR3 is made up of 14 amino acids. The DNA of the CDR3 is TGTGCAAGTCGCTTACCAGGTGGCACCTACGAGCAGTACTTC. Its protein product is CASRLPGGTYEQYF.

This chain connects TRBV27 to TRBJ1-5; 11 bases are a match to TRBD1. The germline CDR1 and CDR2 sequences are MNHEY and SMNVEV (reference sequence). Losses at the gene ends were 5 bases for V and 6 bases for J; bases not matched to a gene: 6. The CDR3 has 15 amino acids. The chain's CDR3 is CASSVGTGGAQPQHF. As DNA, the CDR3 is TGTGCCAGCAGTGTCGGGACAGGGGGTGCTCAGCCCCAGCATTTT.

This sequence joins TRBV7-9 and TRBJ2-4, with a tentative D call TRBD1 (6 bases). The CDR3 covers 16 residues. Germline CDR1 reads SEHNR; CDR2 reads FQNEAQ (reference sequence). Trimming removed 5 bases from V and 0 bases from J, with 14 bases in between. In DNA, the CDR3 is TGTGCCAGCAGCGCAACAGGGCTCATAGCCAAAAACATTCAGTACTTC. Amino acid sequence: CASSATGLIAKNIQYF.

This clone was seen only once. The V call is TRBV3-1 (or the pseudogene TRBV3-2), the J call TRBJ2-7; D may be TRBD2 (6 bases). Germline-derived CDR1 and CDR2 are LGHDT and YNNKEL (reference sequence). The CDR3 runs to 14 residues. Trimming shortened V by 2 bases and J by 2 bases, and 10 bases separated the two germline ends. CDR3 loop: CASSQFSGPYEQYF. CDR3 DNA sequence: TGTGCCAGCAGCCAATTTAGCGGCCCCTACGAGCAGTACTTC.

The chain carries TRBV5-8 and TRBJ2-3; D gene unclear. Between the trimmed V and J ends, which lost 0 bases and 2 bases, there was a span of 7 bases. The CDR3 is 14 residues long. Germline loops: CDR1 SGHTS, CDR2 YDEGEE. CDR3 sequence reads: CASSLAHNTDTQYF. CDR3 nucleotide sequence: TGTGCCAGCAGCTTGGCACACAACACAGATACGCAGTATTTT.

The rearrangement links TRBV29-1 to TRBJ1-2; 9 positions agree with TRBD1. Germline V gene data show CDR1 as SQVTM and CDR2 as ANQGSEA. The length of the CDR3 is 13 residues. V lost 8 bases, J lost 5 bases, and 9 bases stayed unmatched. CDR3 loop: CSSGGQGNYGYTF. The CDR3 nucleotides are TGCAGCAGTGGGGGACAGGGAAATTATGGCTACACCTTC.

The rearrangement links TRBV29-1 to TRBJ2-7; 10 nucleotides agree with TRBD1. The CDR3 totals 13 residues. V lost 6 bases to trimming and J lost 3 bases; unmatched junction nucleotides: 5. The germline V gene has CDR1 SQVTM and CDR2 ANQGSEA. The CDR3: CSVAGQGVYEQYF. CDR3 DNA sequence: TGCAGCGTCGCCGGACAGGGGGTCTACGAGCAGTACTTC.

The CDR3 region has the DNA TGTGCCAGTAGTATAGGTGAGGGATGGACTGGTGGGGCCAACGTCCTGACTTTC. It specifies CASSIGEGWTGGANVLTF. The gene calls are TRBV19 and TRBJ2-6, with D maybe TRBD2 (5 bases). There are 18 residues in the CDR3. V lost 1 base and J 3 bases, leaving 16 bases between the germline ends. Germline V lookup: CDR1 LNHDA, CDR2 SQIVND (reference sequence).